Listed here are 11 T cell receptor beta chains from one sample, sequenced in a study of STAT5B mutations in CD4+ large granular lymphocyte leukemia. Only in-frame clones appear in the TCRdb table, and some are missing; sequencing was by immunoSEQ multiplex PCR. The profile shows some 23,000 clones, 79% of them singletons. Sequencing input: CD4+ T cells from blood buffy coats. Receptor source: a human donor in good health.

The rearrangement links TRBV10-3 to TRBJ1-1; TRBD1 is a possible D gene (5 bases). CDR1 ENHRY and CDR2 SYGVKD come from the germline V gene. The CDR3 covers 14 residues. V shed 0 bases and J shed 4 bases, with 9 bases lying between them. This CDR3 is CAISESGTSTEAFF. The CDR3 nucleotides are TGTGCCATCAGTGAGTCCGGGACCAGCACTGAAGCTTTCTTT.

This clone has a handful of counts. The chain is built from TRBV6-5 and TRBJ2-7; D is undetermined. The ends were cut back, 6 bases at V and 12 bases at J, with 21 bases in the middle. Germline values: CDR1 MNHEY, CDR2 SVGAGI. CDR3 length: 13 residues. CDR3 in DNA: TGTGCCAGCAGGGATGGGGTATCGATAACCACGTACTTC. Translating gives CASRDGVSITTYF.

CDR3 region: CASSEGGQRTDTQYF. The CDR3 nucleotides read TGTGCCAGCAGTGAAGGGGGACAGCGCACAGATACGCAGTATTTT. This sequence joins TRBV2 and TRBJ2-3, with 7 bases aligning to TRBD1. The CDR3 loop spans 15 amino acids. Germline CDR1 is SNHLY and CDR2 is FYNNEI. The V segment lost 1 base and the J segment 1 base; nucleotides outside the gene matches: 2.

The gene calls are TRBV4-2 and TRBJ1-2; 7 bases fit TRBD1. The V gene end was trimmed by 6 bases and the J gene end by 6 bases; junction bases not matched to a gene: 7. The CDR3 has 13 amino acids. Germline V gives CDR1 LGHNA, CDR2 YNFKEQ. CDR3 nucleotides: TGTGCCAGCAGTAAAACAGGGGTAGATGGCTACACCTTC. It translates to CASSKTGVDGYTF.

CDR3 loop: CASSLGTGSYEQYF. CDR3 bases: TGTGCCAGCAGCTTAGGGACAGGGTCCTACGAGCAGTACTTC. This chain connects TRBV11-1 to TRBJ2-7, with 8 nucleotides matching TRBD1. Germline CDR1 and CDR2: SGHAT and FQDESV (reference sequence). V was clipped by 1 base and J by 1 base; unmatched bases: 0. The CDR3 sequence is 14 residues long.

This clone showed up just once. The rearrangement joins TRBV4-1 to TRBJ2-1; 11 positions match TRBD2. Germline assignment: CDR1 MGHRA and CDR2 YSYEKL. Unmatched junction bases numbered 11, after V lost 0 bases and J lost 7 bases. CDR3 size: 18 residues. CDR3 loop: CASSQDPELAGDQNEQFF. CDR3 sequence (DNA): TGCGCCAGCAGCCAAGATCCCGAACTAGCGGGAGATCAAAATGAGCAGTTCTTC.

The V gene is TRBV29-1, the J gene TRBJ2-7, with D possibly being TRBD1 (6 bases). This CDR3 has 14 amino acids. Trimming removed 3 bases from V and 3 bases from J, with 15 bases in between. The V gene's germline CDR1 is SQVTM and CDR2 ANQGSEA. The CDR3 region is CSVDTGFGVYEQYF. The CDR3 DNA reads TGCAGCGTTGATACAGGGTTTGGGGTCTACGAGCAGTACTTC.

CDR3 in amino acids: CASSPAYLRNTEAFF. DNA of the CDR3: TGTGCCAGCAGTCCCGCTTACCTTAGGAACACTGAAGCTTTCTTT. The V call is TRBV6-5, the J call TRBJ1-1; the D is unclear. Germline assignment: CDR1 MNHEY and CDR2 SVGAGI. Trimming took off 5 bases at V and 1 base at J, with 14 bases between the two ends. This CDR3 contains 15 residues.

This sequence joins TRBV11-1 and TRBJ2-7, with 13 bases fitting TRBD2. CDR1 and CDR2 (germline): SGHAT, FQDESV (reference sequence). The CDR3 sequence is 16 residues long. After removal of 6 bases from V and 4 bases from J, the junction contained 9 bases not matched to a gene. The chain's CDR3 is CASSRPGTSGTYEQYF. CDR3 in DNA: TGTGCCAGCAGTCGGCCCGGGACTAGCGGGACATACGAGCAGTACTTC.

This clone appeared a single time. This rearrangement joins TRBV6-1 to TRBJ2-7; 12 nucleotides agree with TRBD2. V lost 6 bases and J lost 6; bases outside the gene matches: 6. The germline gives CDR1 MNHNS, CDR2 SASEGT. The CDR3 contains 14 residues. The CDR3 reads CASRRLAGVGEQYF. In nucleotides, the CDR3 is TGTGCCAGCAGGAGACTAGCGGGAGTGGGCGAGCAGTACTTC.

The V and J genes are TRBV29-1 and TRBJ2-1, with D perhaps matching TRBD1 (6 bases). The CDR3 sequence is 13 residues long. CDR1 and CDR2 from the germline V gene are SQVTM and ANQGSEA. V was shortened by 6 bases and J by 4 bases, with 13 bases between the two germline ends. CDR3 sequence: CSVRGQLYNEQFF. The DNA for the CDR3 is TGCAGCGTCCGAGGACAGCTTTACAATGAGCAGTTCTTC.